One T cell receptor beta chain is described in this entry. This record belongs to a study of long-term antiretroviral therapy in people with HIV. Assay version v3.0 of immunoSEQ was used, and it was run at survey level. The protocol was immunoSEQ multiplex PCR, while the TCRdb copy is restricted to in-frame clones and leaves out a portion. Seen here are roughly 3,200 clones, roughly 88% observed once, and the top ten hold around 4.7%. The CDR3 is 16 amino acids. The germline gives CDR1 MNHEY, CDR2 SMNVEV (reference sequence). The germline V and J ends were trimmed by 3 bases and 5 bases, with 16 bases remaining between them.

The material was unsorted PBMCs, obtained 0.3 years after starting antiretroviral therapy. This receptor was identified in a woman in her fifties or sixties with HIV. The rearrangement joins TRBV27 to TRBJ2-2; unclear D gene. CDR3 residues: CASSFTKEAVTGELFF. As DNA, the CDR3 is TGTGCCAGCAGTTTTACGAAAGAGGCGGTTACCGGGGAGCTGTTTTTT.